The 18 T cell receptor beta chains given below trace back to one sample, sequenced in a study of neoadjuvant anti-PD-1 for oral cavity cancer. TCRdb's copy holds only in-frame clones and misses some; the assay was immunoSEQ multiplex PCR. This sample has tens of thousands of clones, with roughly nine tenths found just once. The time point: after neoadjuvant nivolumab, at surgical resection. Here the sequenced sample was PBMCs, taken after nivolumab (anti-PD-1) treatment. All receptors derive from a person aged 35-79 years with oral cavity squamous cell carcinoma.

This chain links TRBV7-6 with TRBJ2-7, with TRBD1 identical over 10 bases. The CDR3 has 14 residues. The germline gives CDR1 SGHVS, CDR2 FNYEAQ. J was trimmed by 5 bases and V by 3 bases; bases with no gene match: 4. For the CDR3, the DNA is TGTGCCAGCAGCTTCCGACAGGGGGCAGACGAGCAGTACTTC. Protein sequence: CASSFRQGADEQYF.

This chain joins TRBV6-5 and TRBJ2-5, with D unresolved. CDR1 is MNHEY and CDR2 is SVGAGI in the germline V gene. This CDR3 contains 14 residues. V gave up 4 bases and J gave up 2 bases, with 11 bases separating them. In DNA, the CDR3 is TGTGCCAGCAGTTCCCAAATGGGGCAAGAGACCCAGTACTTC. Amino acids: CASSSQMGQETQYF.

This chain joins TRBV6-1 and TRBJ1-2, with 8 positions matching TRBD1. J gave up 7 bases and V 1 base, and 5 bases lay outside the gene matches. Germline lookup yields CDR1 MNHNS and CDR2 SASEGT. CDR3 length: 14 residues. CDR3 sequence (DNA): TGTGCCAGCAGTGAAGGCGGACAGGGATTTGGCTACACCTTC. Translation gives CASSEGGQGFGYTF.

This rearrangement joins TRBV10-3 to TRBJ1-4; D might be TRBD1 (5 bases). V shed 6 bases and J shed 2 bases, with 7 bases lying between them. This CDR3 contains 13 residues. From germline, CDR1 is ENHRY and CDR2 SYGVKD. The CDR3 region is CAIRGDTNEKLFF. CDR3 in DNA: TGTGCCATCAGGGGGGATACTAATGAAAAACTGTTTTTT.

This chain joins TRBV2 and TRBJ1-5; D gene uncertain. Germline V gene lookup returns CDR1 SNHLY and CDR2 FYNNEI. The CDR3 has 15 residues. Trimming removed 3 bases from V and 4 bases from J, with 13 bases in between. The CDR3 DNA is TGTGCCAGCAGTGACAGCCAGTACAAGAATCAGCCCCAGCATTTT. It yields the protein CASSDSQYKNQPQHF. The variable domain in full, with the rest retrieved from reference TRBV2 and TRBJ1-5, is EPEVTQTPSHQVTQMGQEVILRCVPISNHLYFYWYRQILGQKVEFLVSFYNNEISEKSEIFDDQFSVERPDGSNFTLKIRSTKLEDSAMYFCASSDSQYKNQPQHFGDGTRLSIL.

This clone appeared a single time. J is TRBJ2-7 and V is TRBV5-1, with 10 bases that match TRBD2. CDR3 length: 18 residues. The germline gives CDR1 SGHRS, CDR2 YFSETQ. V shed 4 bases, J shed 0 bases, and the junction held 13 bases outside the gene matches. The CDR3 here is CASSLRTSGGLSSYEQYF. The CDR3 nucleotides read TGCGCCAGCAGCCTAAGGACTAGCGGAGGGCTAAGCTCCTACGAGCAGTACTTC.

The chain is built from TRBV30 and TRBJ1-1, with D uncertain. This CDR3 is 13 amino acids long. The V end lost 4 bases, the J end lost 5 bases, and 14 bases lay between the germline ends. From germline, CDR1 is GTSNPN and CDR2 SVGIG (reference sequence). CDR3 region: CAWTKRSGTEAFF. In nucleotides, the CDR3 is TGTGCCTGGACAAAAAGATCTGGAACTGAAGCTTTCTTT.

This clone appeared a single time. This chain uses TRBV5-5 with TRBJ2-1; D perhaps matches TRBD1 (6 bases). The V end was cut by 0 bases, the J end by 3 bases, with 10 bases between. Germline V gives CDR1 SGHKS, CDR2 YYEKEE (reference sequence). The CDR3 has 15 residues. DNA for the CDR3: TGTGCCAGCAGCTTGGACAGGGCCGTCTACAATGAGCAGTTCTTC. It translates to CASSLDRAVYNEQFF.

The chain carries TRBV5-6 and TRBJ2-7, with TRBD1 matching 7 bases. J was trimmed by 1 base and V by 6 bases; bases with no gene match: 4. The CDR3 is made up of 13 amino acids. From germline, CDR1 is SGHDT and CDR2 YYEEEE. CDR3 residues: CASNRQGSYEQYF. The CDR3 DNA follows: TGTGCCAGCAACCGACAGGGTTCCTACGAGCAGTACTTC.

The rearrangement uses TRBV6-1 and TRBJ1-3; D unresolved. Germline values: CDR1 MNHNS, CDR2 SASEGT. CDR3 size: 14 residues. V gave up 3 bases and J gave up 8 bases, with 14 bases separating them. The CDR3 bases are TGTGCCAGCAGTGATGTTTGGGTTCGAGACACCATATATTTT. Translated: CASSDVWVRDTIYF.

The chain carries TRBV30 and TRBJ2-1, with 8 bases that match TRBD2. After removal of 4 bases from V and 4 bases from J, the junction contained 12 bases not matched to a gene. Germline CDR1 reads GTSNPN; CDR2 reads SVGIG (reference sequence). There are 16 residues in the CDR3. CDR3 DNA sequence: TGTGCCTGGACCAAGGGAGGCGGGGGGTGGTACAATGAGCAGTTCTTC. Its protein is CAWTKGGGGWYNEQFF. The full variable domain, completed using reference TRBV30 and TRBJ2-1, is SQTIHQWPATLVQPVGSPLSLECTVEGTSNPNLYWYRQAAGRGLQLLFYSVGIGQISSEVPQNLSASRPQDRQFILSSKKLLLSDSGFYLCAWTKGGGGWYNEQFFGPGTRLTVL.

The chain uses TRBV28 and TRBJ2-1; TRBD1 is a possible D gene (5 bases). V was pared by 2 bases and J by 4 bases, with 12 bases between. Per the germline V gene, CDR1 is MDHEN and CDR2 is SYDVKM. This CDR3 is 15 amino acids long. CDR3 sequence (DNA): TGTGCCAGCAGTTTAGGACACGGACCATACAATGAGCAGTTCTTC. This codes for CASSLGHGPYNEQFF.

The rearrangement uses TRBV2 and TRBJ1-5; 11 bases fit TRBD1. Germline V gene lookup returns CDR1 SNHLY and CDR2 FYNNEI. This CDR3 has 16 amino acids. The V gene end was trimmed by 6 bases and the J gene end by 0 bases; junction bases not matched to a gene: 4. The CDR3, as DNA: TGTGCCAGCAGGAGGACAGGGGGCCCTAGCAATCAGCCCCAGCATTTT. The encoded protein is CASRRTGGPSNQPQHF.

This clone occurred once. The V and J genes are TRBV19 and TRBJ1-2, with 8 positions matching TRBD1. Germline V lookup: CDR1 LNHDA, CDR2 SQIVND (reference sequence). CDR3 length: 14 residues. The ends lost 9 bases at V and 3 bases at J; junction bases unmatched: 9. Here the CDR3 DNA reads TGTGCCAGCCAAAATGGACAGGGCGACTATGGCTACACCTTC. This sequence encodes CASQNGQGDYGYTF.

This clone was seen once. The chain has TRBV5-4 and TRBJ1-2, with a weak D call TRBD1 (5 bases). The CDR3 extends over 15 amino acids. Germline V gene sequence: CDR1 SGHNT, CDR2 YYREEE (reference sequence). The ends were cut back, 0 bases at V and 4 bases at J, with 13 bases in the middle. CDR3 amino acids: CASSLGRLGLYGYTF. The DNA for the CDR3 is TGTGCCAGCAGCTTGGGACGGCTGGGGCTCTATGGCTACACCTTC.

This chain joins TRBV5-4 and TRBJ2-2; D remains unclear. This CDR3 spans 15 amino acids. The germline V gene has CDR1 SGHNT and CDR2 YYREEE (reference sequence). V lost 4 bases and J 1 base, leaving 11 bases between the germline ends. Here the CDR3 reads CASSPGRLNTGELFF. The CDR3 nucleotides read TGTGCCAGCAGCCCCGGGCGCCTGAACACCGGGGAGCTGTTTTTT.

The chain combines TRBV19 with TRBJ2-2; D not certain. Trimming pared 4 bases from V and 5 bases from J, leaving 11 bases between. CDR1 and CDR2 from the germline V gene are LNHDA and SQIVND (reference sequence). The length of the CDR3 is 14 residues. DNA for the CDR3: TGTGCCAGTAGTACAGGATGGAAAACCGGGGAGCTGTTTTTT. It specifies CASSTGWKTGELFF.

The chain carries TRBV10-1 and TRBJ1-1; unclear D gene. Deletions cut 6 bases from V and 5 bases from J, with 16 bases between. The germline V gene has CDR1 WNHNN and CDR2 SYGVQD (reference sequence). The CDR3 has 14 residues. The CDR3 spells CASRADPRGTEAFF. CDR3 bases: TGCGCCAGCAGAGCTGACCCCAGAGGGACTGAAGCTTTCTTT.